This T cell receptor (beta chain) was identified during a study of T cells after yellow fever vaccination. Unmatched junction bases numbered 10, after V lost 4 bases and J lost 0 bases. Looked up from germline, CDR1 is SGHRS and CDR2 is YFSETQ. The CDR3 is 18 amino acids. Each CDR3 protein is one row after TCRdb ran MiXCR on the 5' RACE reads. The sample has fewer than 500,000 distinct CDR3 sequences; 15% to 20% are singletons. Study-level points and caveats: The CD4 and CD8 compartments had a small share of their clonotypes in common. Though it reached lower strength, the secondary response hit its peak faster, day 5 versus 15. In post-booster samples, most primary-vaccination clones reappeared (approximately 97% CD4, roughly 90% CD8).

This clonotype was seen many times. Its specificity is unknown. This rearrangement joins TRBV5-1 to TRBJ2-6; TRBD1 aligns across 7 bases. The material sequenced was PBMCs, taken before the yellow fever booster vaccination. This TCR was recovered from a man aged 18 to 29 who received the YFV17D yellow fever vaccine. CDR3 sequence (DNA): TGCGCCAGCAGCGAAGGGGACAGATCTTCCTCTGGGGCCAACGTCCTGACTTTC. Protein: CASSEGDRSSSGANVLTF.